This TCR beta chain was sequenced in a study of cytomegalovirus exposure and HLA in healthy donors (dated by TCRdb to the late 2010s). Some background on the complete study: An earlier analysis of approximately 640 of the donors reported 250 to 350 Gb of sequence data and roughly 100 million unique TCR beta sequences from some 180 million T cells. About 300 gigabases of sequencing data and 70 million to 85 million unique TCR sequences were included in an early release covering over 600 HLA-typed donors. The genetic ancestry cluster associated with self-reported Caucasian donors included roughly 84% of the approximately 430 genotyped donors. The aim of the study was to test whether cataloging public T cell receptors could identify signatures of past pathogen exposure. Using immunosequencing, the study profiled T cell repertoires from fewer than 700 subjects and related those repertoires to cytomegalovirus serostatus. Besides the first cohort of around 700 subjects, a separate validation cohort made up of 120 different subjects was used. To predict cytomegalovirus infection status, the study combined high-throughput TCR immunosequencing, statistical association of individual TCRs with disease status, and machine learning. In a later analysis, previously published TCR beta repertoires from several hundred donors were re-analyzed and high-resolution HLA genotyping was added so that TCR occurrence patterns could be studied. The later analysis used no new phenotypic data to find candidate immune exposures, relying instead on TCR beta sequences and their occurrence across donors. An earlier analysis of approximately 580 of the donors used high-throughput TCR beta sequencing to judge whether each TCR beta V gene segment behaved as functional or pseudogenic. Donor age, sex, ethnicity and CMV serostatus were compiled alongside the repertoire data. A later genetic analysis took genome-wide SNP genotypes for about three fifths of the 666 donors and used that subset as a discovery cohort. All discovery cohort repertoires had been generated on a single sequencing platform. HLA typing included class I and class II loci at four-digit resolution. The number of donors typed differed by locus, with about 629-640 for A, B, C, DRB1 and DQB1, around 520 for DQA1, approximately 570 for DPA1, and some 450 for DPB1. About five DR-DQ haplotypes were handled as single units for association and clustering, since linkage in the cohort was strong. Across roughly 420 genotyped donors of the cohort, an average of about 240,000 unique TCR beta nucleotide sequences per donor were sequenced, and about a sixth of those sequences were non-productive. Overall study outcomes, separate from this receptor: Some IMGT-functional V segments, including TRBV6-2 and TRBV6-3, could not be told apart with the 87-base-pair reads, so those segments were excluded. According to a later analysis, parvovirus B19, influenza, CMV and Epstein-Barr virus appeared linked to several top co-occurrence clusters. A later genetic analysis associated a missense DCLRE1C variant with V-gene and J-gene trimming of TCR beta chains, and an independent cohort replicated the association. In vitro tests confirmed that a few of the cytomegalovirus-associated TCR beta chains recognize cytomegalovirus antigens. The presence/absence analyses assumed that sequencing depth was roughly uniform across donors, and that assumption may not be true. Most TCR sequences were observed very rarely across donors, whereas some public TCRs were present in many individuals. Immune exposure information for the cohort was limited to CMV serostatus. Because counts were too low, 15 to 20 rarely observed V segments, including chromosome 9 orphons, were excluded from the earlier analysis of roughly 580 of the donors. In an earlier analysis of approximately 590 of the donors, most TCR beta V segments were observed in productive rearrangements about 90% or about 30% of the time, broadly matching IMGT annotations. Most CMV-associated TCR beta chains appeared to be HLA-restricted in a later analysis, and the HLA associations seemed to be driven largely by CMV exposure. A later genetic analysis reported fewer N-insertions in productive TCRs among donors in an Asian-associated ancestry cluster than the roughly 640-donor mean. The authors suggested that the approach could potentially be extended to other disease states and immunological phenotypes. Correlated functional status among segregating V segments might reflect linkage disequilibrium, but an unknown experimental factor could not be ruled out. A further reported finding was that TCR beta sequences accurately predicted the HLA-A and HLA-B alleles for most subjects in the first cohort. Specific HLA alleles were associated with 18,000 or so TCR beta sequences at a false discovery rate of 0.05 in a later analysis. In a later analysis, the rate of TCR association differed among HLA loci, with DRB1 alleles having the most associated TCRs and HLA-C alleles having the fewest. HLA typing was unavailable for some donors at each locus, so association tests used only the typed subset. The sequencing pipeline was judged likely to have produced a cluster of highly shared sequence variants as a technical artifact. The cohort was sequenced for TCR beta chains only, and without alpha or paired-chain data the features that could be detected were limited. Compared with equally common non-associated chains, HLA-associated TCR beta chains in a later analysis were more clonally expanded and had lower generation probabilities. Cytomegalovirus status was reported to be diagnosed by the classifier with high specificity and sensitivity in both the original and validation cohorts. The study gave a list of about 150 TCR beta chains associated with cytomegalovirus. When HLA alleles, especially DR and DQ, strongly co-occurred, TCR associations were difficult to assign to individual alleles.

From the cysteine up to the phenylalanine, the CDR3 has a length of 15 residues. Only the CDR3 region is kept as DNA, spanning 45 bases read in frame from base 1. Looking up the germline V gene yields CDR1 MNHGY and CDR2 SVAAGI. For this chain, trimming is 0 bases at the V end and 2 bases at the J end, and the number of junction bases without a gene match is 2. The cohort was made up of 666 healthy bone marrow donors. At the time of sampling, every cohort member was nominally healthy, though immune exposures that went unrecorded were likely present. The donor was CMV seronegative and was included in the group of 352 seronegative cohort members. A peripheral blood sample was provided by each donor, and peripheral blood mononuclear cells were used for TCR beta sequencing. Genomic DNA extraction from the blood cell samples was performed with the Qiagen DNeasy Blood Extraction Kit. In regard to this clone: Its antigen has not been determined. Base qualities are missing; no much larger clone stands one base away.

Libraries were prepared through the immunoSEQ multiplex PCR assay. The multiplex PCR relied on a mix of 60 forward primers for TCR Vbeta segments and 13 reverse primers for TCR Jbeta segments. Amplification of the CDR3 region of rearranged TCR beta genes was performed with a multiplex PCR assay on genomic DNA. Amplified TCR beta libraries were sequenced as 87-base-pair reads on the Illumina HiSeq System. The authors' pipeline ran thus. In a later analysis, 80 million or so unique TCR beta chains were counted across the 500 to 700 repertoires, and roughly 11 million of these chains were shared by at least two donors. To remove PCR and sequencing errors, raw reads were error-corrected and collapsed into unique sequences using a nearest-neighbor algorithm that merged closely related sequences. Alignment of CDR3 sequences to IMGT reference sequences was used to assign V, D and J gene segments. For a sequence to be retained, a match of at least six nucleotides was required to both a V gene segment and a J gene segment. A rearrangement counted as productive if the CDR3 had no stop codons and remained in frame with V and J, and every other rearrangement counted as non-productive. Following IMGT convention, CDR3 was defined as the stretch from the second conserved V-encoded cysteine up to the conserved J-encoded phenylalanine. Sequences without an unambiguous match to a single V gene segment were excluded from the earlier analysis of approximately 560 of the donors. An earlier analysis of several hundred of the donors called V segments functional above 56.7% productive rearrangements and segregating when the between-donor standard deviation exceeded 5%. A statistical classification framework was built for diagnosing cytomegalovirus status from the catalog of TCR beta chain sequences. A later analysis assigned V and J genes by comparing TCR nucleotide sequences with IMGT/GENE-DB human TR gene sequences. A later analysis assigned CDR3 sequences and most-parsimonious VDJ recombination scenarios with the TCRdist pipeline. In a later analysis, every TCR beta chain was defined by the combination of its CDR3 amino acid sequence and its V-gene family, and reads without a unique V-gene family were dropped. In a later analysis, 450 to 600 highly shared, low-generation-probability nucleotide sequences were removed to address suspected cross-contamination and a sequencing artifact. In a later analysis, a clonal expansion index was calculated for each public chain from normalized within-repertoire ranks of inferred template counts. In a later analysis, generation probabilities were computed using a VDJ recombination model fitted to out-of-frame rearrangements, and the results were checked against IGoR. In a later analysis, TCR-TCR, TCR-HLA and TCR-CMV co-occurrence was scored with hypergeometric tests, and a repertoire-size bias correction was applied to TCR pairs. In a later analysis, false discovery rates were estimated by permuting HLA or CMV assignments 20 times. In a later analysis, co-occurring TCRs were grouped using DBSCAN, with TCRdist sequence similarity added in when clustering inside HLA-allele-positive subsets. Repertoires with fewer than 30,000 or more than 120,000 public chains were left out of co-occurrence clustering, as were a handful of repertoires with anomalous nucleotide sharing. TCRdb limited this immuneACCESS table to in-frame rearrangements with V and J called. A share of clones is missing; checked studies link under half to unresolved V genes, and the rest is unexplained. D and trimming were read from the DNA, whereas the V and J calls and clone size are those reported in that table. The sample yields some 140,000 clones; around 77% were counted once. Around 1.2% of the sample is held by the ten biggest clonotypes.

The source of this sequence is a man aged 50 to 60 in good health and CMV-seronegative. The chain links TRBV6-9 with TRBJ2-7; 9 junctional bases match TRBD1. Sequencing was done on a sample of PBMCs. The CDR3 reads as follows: CASSYSDRGTYEQYF. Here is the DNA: TGTGCCAGCAGTTATTCCGACAGGGGGACCTACGAGCAGTACTTC.